This T cell receptor beta chain was captured by sequencing in a study of radiation and T cells in renal cell carcinoma. CDR3 length: 15 amino acids. The V gene's germline CDR1 is SGHTA and CDR2 FQGNSA. Losses at the gene ends were 7 bases for V and 7 bases for J; bases not matched to a gene: 9. The time point was: blood 4 weeks post-SBRT, at nephrectomy. Stated treatment: 15 Gy SBRT to primary tumor, nephrectomy 4 weeks later. Nephrectomy followed 15 Gy stereotactic body radiation by 4 weeks. The tumor was a clear cell renal cell carcinoma. Profiling relied on immunoSEQ multiplex PCR, and the TCRdb table lists in-frame clones only, not all of them. The profile shows 120,000 to 150,000 clones, approximately 86% of them singletons.

This chain connects TRBV7-2 to TRBJ2-1; 11 nucleotides line up with TRBD2. The sequence was obtained from a woman in her fifties or sixties with renal cell carcinoma. The sample consisted of blood, taken from a patient whose treatment included radiotherapy and nephrectomy. The CDR3 sequence is CASNLLAGGRNEQFF. As DNA, the CDR3 is TGTGCCAGCAACCTGCTAGCGGGAGGTAGAAATGAGCAGTTCTTC.